This T cell receptor beta chain was sequenced in a study of blood T cells in healthy people across ages. In the case of this clonotype: Its antigen is still unknown.

It was with a sample-barcoded 5' primer and a J-beta primer mix that a second PCR of roughly 7 to 12 cycles was run. TCRdb ran MiXCR on the 5' RACE reads and lists one entry per CDR3 protein. The table has hundreds of thousands of distinct CDR3 sequences, 58% seen once. From germline, CDR1 is KGHDR and CDR2 SFDVKD. V lost 6 bases to trimming and J lost 0 bases, with 14 bases between them. This CDR3 region has 16 residues. General observations from the study: It was the long-lived donors that had more naive CD4+ cells and higher diversity than aged donors. Per million T cells, TCR beta diversity dropped roughly linearly as age increased.

Sequencing was done on a sample of blood. This TCR was sampled from a young man in good health. This chain uses TRBV24-1 with TRBJ2-1; no clear D. The CDR3 here is CATSSSRDISYNEQFF. The CDR3 DNA reads TGTGCCACCAGTTCGAGTCGTGATATCTCCTACAATGAGCAGTTCTTC.